Following are 21 T cell receptor beta chains from one sample sequenced in a study of blood T cell repertoires in COVID-19. Sequencing was performed with immunoSEQ multiplex PCR; in TCRdb, only in-frame clones are kept and a portion is missing. Seen here are 300,000 to 350,000 clones, roughly 85% observed once, and the top ten hold roughly 2%. The sample consisted of PBMCs or T cells enriched from blood (not recorded which). The receptors were gathered from a man younger than 45 who had recovered from COVID-19.

The CDR3 protein is CASSHSYEQYF. CDR3 nucleotides: TGTGCCAGCAGTCACTCCTACGAGCAGTACTTC. The chain employs TRBV12-3 or TRBV12-4 and TRBJ2-7; D remains unclear. Trimming shortened V by 5 bases and J by 0 bases, and 2 bases separated the two germline ends. The CDR3 spans 11 residues.

This chain joins TRBV12-5 and TRBJ2-1; D is perhaps TRBD2 (6 bases). The CDR3 is made up of 13 amino acids. CDR1 is LGHNT and CDR2 is FRNRAP in the germline V gene. V lost 3 bases, J lost 10 bases, and 13 bases lay in between. The CDR3 coding sequence is TGTGCTAGTGGTTTCGGGGGTTCCGGGGAGCAGTTCTTC. Protein sequence: CASGFGGSGEQFF. The whole variable domain, remainder taken from reference TRBV12-5 and TRBJ2-1, is DARVTQTPRHKVTEMGQEVTMRCQPILGHNTVFWYRQTMMQGLELLAYFRNRAPLDDSGMPKDRFSAEMPDATLATLKIQPSEPRDSAVYFCASGFGGSGEQFFGPGTRLTVL.

The gene calls are TRBV30 and TRBJ2-3; 11 bases line up with TRBD2. V shed 8 bases, J shed 7 bases, and the junction held 11 bases outside the gene matches. The CDR3 has 14 residues. Germline-derived CDR1 and CDR2 are GTSNPN and SVGIG (reference sequence). For the CDR3, the DNA is TGTGCCGGGACTCTAGCGGGGGGCCCCAATACGCAGTATTTT. Translation: CAGTLAGGPNTQYF.

The chain has TRBV3-1 (or the pseudogene TRBV3-2) and TRBJ2-1; 11 bases agree with TRBD2. V lost 1 base, J lost 9 bases, and 5 bases stayed unmatched. The germline CDR1 and CDR2 sequences are LGHDT and YNNKEL (reference sequence). This CDR3 is 15 amino acids long. CDR3 DNA: TGTGCCAGCAGCCAAGGACTAGCGGGGTTGGGTGAGCAGTTCTTC. This gives the protein CASSQGLAGLGEQFF.

V usage is TRBV4-3 and J usage is TRBJ1-2; possibly TRBD1 for D (5 bases). The CDR3 runs to 15 residues. V gave up 4 bases and J gave up 2 bases, with 14 bases separating them. The germline CDR1 and CDR2 sequences are LGHNA and YSLEER. The CDR3 DNA is TGCGCCAGCAGCCTGACAGCGTATGCAAACTATGGCTACACCTTC. Amino acid sequence: CASSLTAYANYGYTF.

The gene calls are TRBV5-5 and TRBJ2-7; a weak D match, TRBD1 (6 bases). The germline gives CDR1 SGHKS, CDR2 YYEKEE (reference sequence). This CDR3 is 14 amino acids long. V shed 4 bases and J shed 5 bases, with 16 bases lying between them. The CDR3 nucleotides are TGTGCCAGCAGCCGGTCCTACCGGGACAACGAGCAGTACTTC. Residues: CASSRSYRDNEQYF.

The chain is built from TRBV7-3 and TRBJ2-1; no definite D call. V gave up 3 bases and J gave up 6 bases, with 21 bases separating them. The CDR3 is 17 amino acids. CDR1 is SGHTA and CDR2 is FQGTGA in the germline V gene. The CDR3 region has the DNA TGTGCCAGCAGCTTTTTACCATTGGGCGATGGTACCAATGAGCAGTTCTTC. This sequence encodes CASSFLPLGDGTNEQFF.

The chain recombines TRBV5-6 with TRBJ2-5; possibly TRBD1 for D (6 bases). CDR1 is SGHDT and CDR2 is YYEEEE in the germline V gene. Trimming shortened V by 4 bases and J by 7 bases, and 11 bases separated the two germline ends. This CDR3 region has 12 residues. CDR3 sequence (DNA): TGTGCCAGCAGCCCAGGACAGTTGACCCAGTACTTC. It codes for CASSPGQLTQYF.

V usage is TRBV5-8 and J usage is TRBJ2-5; D might be TRBD2 (6 bases). Per the germline V gene, CDR1 is SGHTS and CDR2 is YDEGEE. The V gene lost 2 bases and the J gene lost 2 bases, with 13 bases spanning the gap. This CDR3 region has 15 residues. DNA of the CDR3: TGTGCCAGCAGCTTTCCCTATGGGGGGCAAGAGACCCAGTACTTC. It is translated as CASSFPYGGQETQYF.

This clone was seen a few times. The chain combines TRBV5-4 with TRBJ1-2; D gene ambiguous. The CDR3 is made up of 14 amino acids. Trimming stripped 0 bases from V and 4 bases from J, with 10 bases between. Germline V gives CDR1 SGHNT, CDR2 YYREEE (reference sequence). The chain's CDR3 is CASSLGGSGYGYTF. CDR3 nucleotides: TGTGCCAGCAGCTTGGGCGGAAGCGGCTATGGCTACACCTTC. Full variable domain (rest looked up from reference TRBV5-4 and TRBJ1-2): ETGVTQSPTHLIKTRGQQVTLRCSSQSGHNTVSWYQQALGQGPQFIFQYYREEENGRGNFPPRFSGLQFPNYSSELNVNALELDDSALYLCASSLGGSGYGYTFGSGTRLTVV.

This clone was picked up a small number of times. This chain uses TRBV7-9 with TRBJ2-1, with 8 positions matching TRBD1. The germline CDR1 and CDR2 sequences are SEHNR and FQNEAQ (reference sequence). The J segment lost 3 bases and the V segment lost 10 bases, leaving 11 bases of the junction unmatched. This CDR3 has 15 amino acids. The chain's CDR3 is CATRRNRGVYNEQFF. The CDR3 coding sequence is TGTGCCACAAGGAGGAACAGGGGGGTCTACAATGAGCAGTTCTTC.

The chain recombines TRBV6-1 with TRBJ1-1; maybe TRBD1 (6 bases). The germline V and J ends were trimmed by 2 bases and 2 bases, with 9 bases remaining between them. This CDR3 is 14 amino acids long. The germline gives CDR1 MNHNS, CDR2 SASEGT. CDR3 DNA: TGTGCCAGCAGTGAAAGGACAGTAAACACTGAAGCTTTCTTT. Its translation: CASSERTVNTEAFF.

This chain links TRBV4-3 with TRBJ1-2; D remains unclear. With 3 bases removed from V and 4 bases from J, the gap between germline ends came to 12 bases. CDR1 is LGHNA and CDR2 is YSLEER in the germline V gene. This CDR3 comprises 14 residues. CDR3 bases: TGCGCCAGCAGCCACTCTCTCCGGGGCTATGGCTACACCTTC. Residues: CASSHSLRGYGYTF.

The V and J genes are TRBV4-1 and TRBJ1-2; TRBD1 aligns across 7 bases. With 1 base clipped from V and 6 bases from J, the junction kept 11 bases outside the gene matches. The CDR3 spans 16 residues. CDR1 is MGHRA and CDR2 is YSYEKL in the germline V gene. As DNA, the CDR3 is TGCGCCAGCAGCCAAGGATTCCCGACAGGGTACGATGGCTACACCTTC. It is translated as CASSQGFPTGYDGYTF.

The rearrangement links TRBV9 to TRBJ1-3; no firm D call. CDR1 and CDR2 from the germline V gene are SGDLS and YYNGEE. The CDR3 length is 14 residues. The V and J ends lost 0 bases and 7 bases respectively, with 11 bases between them. The CDR3 reads CASSVVHTMNTIYF. Here the CDR3 DNA reads TGTGCCAGCAGCGTAGTTCACACGATGAACACCATATATTTT.

This chain joins TRBV6-5 and TRBJ1-1, with 9 bases matching TRBD1. CDR1 is MNHEY, CDR2 SVGAGI, per germline. CDR3 length equals 15 residues. Trimming at V came to 2 bases and at J to 5 bases, leaving 6 bases not matched to a gene. This CDR3 is CASSYDGQGITEAFF. The CDR3 bases are TGTGCCAGCAGTTACGACGGACAGGGGATTACTGAAGCTTTCTTT.

The chain combines TRBV6-5 with TRBJ1-2; D unclear. CDR3 length: 13 amino acids. Trimming shortened V by 10 bases and J by 6 bases, and 18 bases separated the two germline ends. Germline V gives CDR1 MNHEY, CDR2 SVGAGI. CDR3 amino acids: CATYKPPADGYTF. DNA for the CDR3: TGTGCCACCTATAAGCCGCCGGCGGATGGCTACACCTTC.

A remark on this clone: The sample contains more than one DNA sequence encoding this CDR3. This sequence joins TRBV20-1 and TRBJ2-1; no clear D. The CDR3 is 11 amino acids. Germline CDR1 is DFQATT and CDR2 is SNEGSKA (reference sequence). With 3 bases removed from V and 4 bases from J, the gap between germline ends came to 4 bases. The CDR3 region is CSARQYNEQFF. As DNA, the CDR3 is TGCAGTGCTAGGCAGTACAATGAGCAGTTCTTC.

V gene TRBV19 combines with J gene TRBJ1-2; D uncertain. The CDR3 runs to 13 residues. The V end lost 6 bases, the J end lost 8 bases, and 16 bases lay between the germline ends. From germline, CDR1 is LNHDA and CDR2 SQIVND (reference sequence). CDR3 amino acids: CASSRREGLGYTF. CDR3 coding DNA: TGTGCCAGTAGCCGCCGCGAGGGCCTCGGCTACACCTTC.

This clone was seen a single time. This chain connects TRBV15 to TRBJ1-4, with D possibly TRBD1 on 6 matching bases. Germline-derived CDR1 and CDR2 are LNHNV and YYDKDF (reference sequence). Trimming took 5 bases from V and 7 from J, leaving 11 bases between them. This CDR3 has 13 amino acids. The CDR3 reads CATSPQGGEKLFF. Here the CDR3 DNA reads TGTGCCACCAGCCCTCAAGGGGGTGAAAAACTGTTTTTT.

The genes are TRBV12-3 or TRBV12-4 and TRBJ1-1; D call uncertain. The CDR3 spans 12 residues. Trimming cost V 3 bases and J 7 bases, with 9 bases left between them. For the CDR3, the DNA is TGTGCCAGCAGTTTTTCGCGCGGTGAAGCTTTCTTT. Translation gives CASSFSRGEAFF.